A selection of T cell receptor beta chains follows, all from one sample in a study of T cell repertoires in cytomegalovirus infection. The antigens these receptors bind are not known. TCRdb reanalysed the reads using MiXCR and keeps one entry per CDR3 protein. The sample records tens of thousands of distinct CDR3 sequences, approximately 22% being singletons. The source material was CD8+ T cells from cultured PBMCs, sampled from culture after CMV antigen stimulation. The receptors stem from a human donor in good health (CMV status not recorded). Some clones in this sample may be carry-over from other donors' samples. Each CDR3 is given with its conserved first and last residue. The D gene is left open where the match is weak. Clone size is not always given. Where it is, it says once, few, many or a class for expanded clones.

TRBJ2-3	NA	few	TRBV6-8	CASSYTGSSTDTQYF	TGTGCCAGCAGTTACACGGGGTCTTCCACAGATACGCAGTATTTT
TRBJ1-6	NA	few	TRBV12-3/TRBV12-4	CASSGALGTDNSPLHF	TGTGCCAGCAGCGGGGCCCTGGGGACGGACAATTCACCCCTCCACTTT
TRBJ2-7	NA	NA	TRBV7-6	CASSSGTGRTYEQYF	TGTGCCAGCAGCTCTGGCACGGGGCGAACCTACGAGCAGTACTTC
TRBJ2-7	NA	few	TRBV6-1	CASSPSLDSYEQYF	TGTGCCAGCAGCCCCTCATTGGATAGCTACGAGCAGTACTTC
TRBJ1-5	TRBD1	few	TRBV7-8	CASSSGTGWSNQPQHF	TGTGCCAGCAGCTCCGGGACAGGCTGGAGCAATCAGCCCCAGCATTTT
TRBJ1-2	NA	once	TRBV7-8	CASSFSEDGYTF	TGTGCCAGCAGCTTCTCAGAAGATGGCTACACCTTC
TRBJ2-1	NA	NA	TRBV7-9	CASSFSGLKEGDNEQFF	TGTGCCAGCAGCTTTAGTGGGCTGAAGGAGGGCGACAATGAGCAGTTCTTC
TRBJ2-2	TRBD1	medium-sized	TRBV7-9	CASSLRTGIVTGELFF	TGTGCCAGCAGCTTAAGGACAGGGATCGTCACCGGGGAGCTGTTTTTT
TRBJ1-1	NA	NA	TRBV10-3	CAISAPMNTEAFF	TGTGCCATCAGTGCCCCGATGAACACTGAAGCTTTCTTT
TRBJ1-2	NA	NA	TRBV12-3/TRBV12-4	CASRSGSVRNYGYTF	TGTGCCAGCAGATCGGGGTCGGTACGTAACTATGGCTACACCTTC
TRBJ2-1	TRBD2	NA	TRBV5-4	CASSTGTSGPHEQFF	TGTGCCAGCAGTACCGGGACTAGCGGGCCCCATGAGCAGTTCTTC
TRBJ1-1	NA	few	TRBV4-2	CASSQERITEAFF	TGTGCCAGCAGCCAAGAAAGAATTACTGAAGCTTTCTTT
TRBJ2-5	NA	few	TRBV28	CASNKRVETQYF	TGTGCCAGCAATAAAAGGGTAGAGACCCAGTACTTC
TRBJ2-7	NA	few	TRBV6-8	CASSYSGVDEQYF	TGTGCCAGCAGTTACTCCGGGGTAGACGAGCAGTACTTC
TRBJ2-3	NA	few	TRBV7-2	CASSPYLTDTQYF	TGTGCCAGCAGTCCATACCTCACAGATACGCAGTATTTT
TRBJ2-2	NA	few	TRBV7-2	CASSLTPGGTGELFF	TGTGCCAGCAGCTTAACCCCCGGGGGAACCGGGGAGCTGTTTTTT
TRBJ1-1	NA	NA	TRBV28	CASSEQGLRTEAFF	TGTGCCAGCAGTGAGCAGGGGTTGCGCACTGAAGCTTTCTTT
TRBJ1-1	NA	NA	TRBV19	CASSMPAGRTEAFF	TGTGCCAGTAGTATGCCGGCAGGAAGAACTGAAGCTTTCTTT
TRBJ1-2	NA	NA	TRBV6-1	CASSEWGRKPVYGYTF	TGTGCCAGCAGTGAATGGGGACGGAAACCCGTTTATGGCTACACCTTC
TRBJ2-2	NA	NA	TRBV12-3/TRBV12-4	CASSPHPDGTGELFF	TGTGCCAGCAGCCCTCACCCCGACGGCACCGGGGAGCTGTTTTTT
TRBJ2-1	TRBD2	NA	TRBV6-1	CASSRSGGLGNEQFF	TGTGCCAGCAGCCGCAGCGGGGGGCTGGGCAATGAGCAGTTCTTC
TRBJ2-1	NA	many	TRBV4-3	CASSQFTQTIPYNEQFF	TGCGCCAGCAGCCAGTTTACCCAGACTATTCCTTACAATGAGCAGTTCTTC
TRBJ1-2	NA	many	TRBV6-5	CASSLGPTRGYTF	TGTGCCAGCAGTCTCGGTCCGACGCGGGGCTACACCTTC
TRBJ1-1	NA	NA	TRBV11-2	CASSLDREGGTEAFF	TGTGCCAGCAGCTTAGATCGAGAGGGGGGGACTGAAGCTTTCTTT
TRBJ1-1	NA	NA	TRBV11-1	CAASALNTEAFF	TGTGCCGCCAGCGCCCTGAACACTGAAGCTTTCTTT
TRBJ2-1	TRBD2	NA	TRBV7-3	CASSLGGGYNEQFF	TGTGCCAGCAGCTTAGGGGGGGGTTACAATGAGCAGTTCTTC
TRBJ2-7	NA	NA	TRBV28	CASSLFAGIVYEQYF	TGTGCCAGCAGTTTATTTGCAGGGATAGTTTACGAGCAGTACTTC
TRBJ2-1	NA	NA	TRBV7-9	CASSAKYNEQFF	TGTGCCAGCAGCGCTAAGTACAATGAGCAGTTCTTC
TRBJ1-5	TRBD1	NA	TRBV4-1	CASSRITGGNQPQHF	TGCGCCAGCAGCCGTATCACAGGGGGCAATCAGCCCCAGCATTTT
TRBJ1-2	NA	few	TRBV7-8	CASSLTGLYYGYTF	TGTGCCAGCAGCTTAACAGGACTCTATTATGGCTACACCTTC
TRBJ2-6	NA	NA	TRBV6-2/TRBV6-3	CASSYRVSDSSGANVLTF	TGTGCCAGCAGTTACCGAGTGTCGGACAGCTCTGGGGCCAACGTCCTGACTTTC
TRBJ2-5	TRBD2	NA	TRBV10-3	CAIRSGERGVQETQYF	TGTGCCATCAGGTCAGGGGAGCGGGGGGTCCAAGAGACCCAGTACTTC